These 21 T cell receptor beta chains came from one sample sequenced in a study of cytomegalovirus exposure and HLA in healthy donors. PCR used 60 Vbeta primers and 13 Jbeta primers. Measured with immunoSEQ multiplex PCR; TCRdb has only the in-frame clones, and not every one. The sample has over 150,000 clones; approximately 84% are singletons. The sample was PBMCs. These receptor sequences come from a man between 18 and 35 years old in good health and CMV-seronegative.

Note on this clone: At one boundary the junction diverges from the germline segment, which might be a read error. V is TRBV7-9 and J is TRBJ1-1; no clear D gene. The CDR3 sequence is 16 residues long. Germline CDR1 is SEHNR and CDR2 is FQNEAQ (reference sequence). CDR3 sequence (DNA): TGTTCCAGCAGCTTACTTGGAGTCGCGTTGAACACTGAAGCTTTCTTT. This encodes CSSSLLGVALNTEAFF.

This chain connects TRBV7-8 to TRBJ2-7, with D possibly TRBD1 on 6 matching bases. The CDR3 spans 14 residues. Germline V gives CDR1 SGHVS, CDR2 FQNEAQ. Trimming stripped 2 bases from V and 3 bases from J, with 11 bases between. The CDR3 sequence: CASSLWTEDYEQYF. Written as DNA, the CDR3 is TGTGCCAGCAGCTTATGGACAGAGGACTACGAGCAGTACTTC.

The rearrangement links TRBV18 to TRBJ2-5; 8 positions match TRBD2. The CDR3 sequence is 15 residues long. Trimming removed 2 bases from V and 1 base from J; junction bases left unmatched: 3. Germline V gene lookup returns CDR1 KGHSH and CDR2 LQKENI. The CDR3 DNA reads as TGTGCCAGCTCACCATACACTAGCGGCCAAGAGACCCAGTACTTC. Amino acids: CASSPYTSGQETQYF.

The chain links TRBV27 to TRBJ1-2; D is unclear. Germline V lookup: CDR1 MNHEY, CDR2 SMNVEV (reference sequence). Trimming removed 4 bases at V and 4 bases at J, with 19 bases between. This CDR3 is 16 amino acids long. The DNA of the CDR3 is TGTGCCAGCAGTTCCCTCCCCACGGAGCTGGGCTATGGCTACACCTTC. Translation gives CASSSLPTELGYGYTF.

A note on this clone: The same CDR3 also results from other DNA sequences found in this sample. The chain joins TRBV6-5 to TRBJ2-7; maybe TRBD1 (5 bases). This CDR3 is built from 11 residues. Germline assignment: CDR1 MNHEY and CDR2 SVGAGI. Trimming removed 3 bases at V and 7 bases at J, with 7 bases between. The CDR3 protein is CASSYRGEQYF. The CDR3 DNA sequence: TGTGCCAGCAGTTATAGGGGAGAGCAGTACTTC.

This clone was found a few times. One end of the junction fails to match germline, which may point to a read error. The J gene is TRBJ2-5, the V gene TRBV7-9, with a tentative D call TRBD2 (6 bases). There are 14 residues in the CDR3. Germline V gene data show CDR1 as SEHNR and CDR2 as FQNEAQ (reference sequence). The CDR3 region is CSSSPGGIKETQYF. CDR3 in DNA: TGTTCCAGCAGCCCCGGCGGGATAAAAGAGACCCAGTACTTC.

This chain connects TRBV27 to TRBJ2-6; 9 nucleotides match TRBD1. The CDR3 is 19 amino acids. Trimming at V came to 4 bases and at J to 0 bases, leaving 10 bases not matched to a gene. Germline-derived CDR1 and CDR2 are MNHEY and SMNVEV (reference sequence). DNA for the CDR3: TGTGCCAGCAGTTCATATATCGGACAGGGGAGCTCTGGGGCCAACGTCCTGACTTTC. This codes for CASSSYIGQGSSGANVLTF. Complete variable domain (other parts from reference TRBV27 and TRBJ2-6): EAQVTQNPRYLITVTGKKLTVTCSQNMNHEYMSWYRQDPGLGLRQIYYSMNVEVTDKGDVPEGYKVSRKEKRNFPLILESPSPNQTSLYFCASSSYIGQGSSGANVLTFGAGSRLTVL.

Worth noting for this clone: The junction does not match germline at one end; this may be a read error. The rearrangement uses TRBV7-9 and TRBJ2-3; 8 positions match TRBD1. The CDR3 sequence is 10 residues long. Germline values: CDR1 SEHNR, CDR2 FQNEAQ (reference sequence). The CDR3 reads CASSDRGTDF. CDR3 bases: TGTGCCAGCAGCGACAGGGGTACGGATTTT. The variable domain in full, completed from reference TRBV7-9 and TRBJ2-3, reads DTGVSQNPRHKITKRGQNVTFRCDPISEHNRLYWYRQTLGQGPEFLTYFQNEAQLEKSRLLSDRFSAERPKGSFSTLEIQRTEQGDSAMYLCASSDRGTDFGPGTRLTVL.

The chain links TRBV29-1 to TRBJ2-7; D perhaps matches TRBD1 (5 bases). This CDR3 contains 13 residues. Trimming left V 4 bases short and J 1 base short, with 11 bases between. From germline, CDR1 is SQVTM and CDR2 ANQGSEA. The CDR3 reads CSVVQTASYEQYF. The CDR3 DNA sequence: TGCAGCGTTGTTCAGACAGCTTCCTACGAGCAGTACTTC.

The V and J genes are TRBV7-3 and TRBJ2-2; TRBD2 might be the D (5 bases). Trimming took 1 base from V and 1 from J, leaving 10 bases between them. From germline, CDR1 is SGHTA and CDR2 FQGTGA. The length of the CDR3 is 16 residues. The CDR3 DNA reads TGTGCCAGCAGCTTAATGCCGGGGTGGAACACCGGGGAGCTGTTTTTT. It is translated as CASSLMPGWNTGELFF.

The J gene is TRBJ2-1, the V gene TRBV4-3, with 9 bases matching TRBD2. CDR1 and CDR2 (germline): LGHNA, YSLEER. The length of the CDR3 is 15 residues. Unmatched junction bases numbered 4, after V lost 0 bases and J lost 7 bases. CDR3 protein: CASSQDSGSWNEQFF. For the CDR3, the DNA is TGCGCCAGCAGCCAAGATAGCGGGAGTTGGAATGAGCAGTTCTTC.

The rearrangement links TRBV7-2 to TRBJ2-2; the D gene is possibly TRBD1 (5 bases). The germline gives CDR1 SGHTA, CDR2 FQGNSA. V shed 0 bases and J shed 6 bases, with 14 bases lying between them. The CDR3 totals 16 residues. The CDR3 loop is CASSLAQGMVSGELFF. The DNA for the CDR3 is TGTGCCAGCAGCTTAGCGCAGGGTATGGTGTCCGGGGAGCTGTTTTTT.

In this sample, this clone turned up a few times. The chain couples TRBV10-1 to TRBJ2-7; 9 bases match TRBD2. The germline CDR1 and CDR2 sequences are WNHNN and SYGVQD (reference sequence). After removal of 10 bases from V and 3 bases from J, the junction contained 7 bases not matched to a gene. This CDR3 has 13 residues. The CDR3 DNA reads as TGCGCCACGAAGCGGGAGGCCGACTACGAGCAGTACTTC. Its protein product is CATKREADYEQYF.

This clone was counted a few times. The V and J genes are TRBV6-1 and TRBJ1-4; a weak D match, TRBD1 (6 bases). Looked up from germline, CDR1 is MNHNS and CDR2 is SASEGT. This CDR3 is 14 amino acids long. Trimming cost V 6 bases and J 8 bases, with 16 bases left between them. CDR3 bases: TGTGCCAGCAGGGCCTGGGACACCCCGGAAAAACTGTTTTTT. Residues: CASRAWDTPEKLFF.

The rearrangement uses TRBV28 and TRBJ2-5; TRBD2 matches at 8 bases. J lost 1 base, V lost 5 bases, and 9 bases had no gene match. This CDR3 region has 16 residues. Germline values: CDR1 MDHEN, CDR2 SYDVKM. Here the CDR3 reads CASSLGTRRTQETQYF. The CDR3 DNA reads TGTGCCAGCAGTCTTGGGACTAGACGTACCCAAGAGACCCAGTACTTC.

The rearrangement uses TRBV30 and TRBJ2-7; D is undetermined. V lost 5 bases, J lost 0 bases, and 8 bases lay in between. The CDR3 runs 12 residues. Looked up from germline, CDR1 is GTSNPN and CDR2 is SVGIG (reference sequence). CDR3 sequence reads: CAWGGSSYEQYF. The DNA for the CDR3 is TGTGCCTGGGGTGGTAGCTCCTACGAGCAGTACTTC.

The V and J genes are TRBV28 and TRBJ2-5, with 7 positions matching TRBD1. The germline CDR1 and CDR2 sequences are MDHEN and SYDVKM. J lost 2 bases, V lost 4 bases, and 7 bases had no gene match. This CDR3 spans 15 amino acids. The CDR3 nucleotides are TGTGCCAGCAGTTCGGGGACAGCCTCACAAGAGACCCAGTACTTC. It specifies CASSSGTASQETQYF.

The chain recombines TRBV9 with TRBJ2-4, with 7 bases matching TRBD1. This CDR3 spans 14 amino acids. V dropped 3 bases and J dropped 2; count of bases not matched to a gene: 2. Germline CDR1 SGDLS, CDR2 YYNGEE. CDR3: CASSGQGTKNIQYF. CDR3 DNA sequence: TGTGCCAGCAGCGGACAGGGTACCAAAAACATTCAGTACTTC.

Comments on this clone: This sample also contains other DNA sequences that code for the same CDR3. The V call is TRBV6-5, the J call TRBJ1-1, with 8 bases that match TRBD1. Germline V gene lookup returns CDR1 MNHEY and CDR2 SVGAGI. V trimming: 4 bases; J trimming: 10 bases; junction bases outside the gene matches: 5. The CDR3 consists of 12 residues. CDR3 region: CASSSSGTGAFF. Here the CDR3 DNA reads TGTGCCAGCAGTTCCTCCGGGACAGGAGCTTTCTTT.

The rearrangement uses TRBV5-1 and TRBJ1-6; tentative D call: TRBD1 (5 bases). V lost 4 bases, J lost 0 bases, and 11 bases lay in between. This CDR3 has 16 amino acids. Germline CDR1 and CDR2: SGHRS and YFSETQ. The CDR3 DNA reads TGCGCCAGCAGCCTAGGAGACAGCTCCTATAATTCACCCCTCCACTTT. This sequence encodes CASSLGDSSYNSPLHF.

The chain is built from TRBV7-3 and TRBJ2-7; 8 nucleotides line up with TRBD1. The V gene end was trimmed by 5 bases and the J gene end by 2 bases; junction bases not matched to a gene: 11. Germline CDR1 SGHTA, CDR2 FQGTGA. The CDR3 has 16 residues. The CDR3 loop is CASSRGQGPLPYEQYF. In DNA, the CDR3 is TGTGCCAGCAGCCGCGGACAGGGCCCCCTCCCCTACGAGCAGTACTTC.